The 5 T cell receptor beta chains listed next were all sequenced from one sample in a study of T cell repertoires in cytomegalovirus infection. TCRdb used MiXCR to reprocess the reads, holding one entry per CDR3 protein. The sample carries some 270,000 distinct CDR3 sequences, under 25% recorded once. These receptors' antigens are unknown. Material: cultured PBMCs, obtained from culture after CMV antigen stimulation. Receptors were obtained from a human donor in good health (CMV status not recorded). Some clones in this sample may be carry-over from other donors' samples.

This clonotype was recorded at least ten times. V is TRBV6-6 and J is TRBJ1-1; the D gene is possibly TRBD1 (5 bases). V was shortened by 5 bases and J by 6 bases, with 22 bases between the two germline ends. Germline V lookup: CDR1 MNHNY, CDR2 SVGAGI (reference sequence). The CDR3 has 16 residues. CDR3 loop: CASSPPPRVARAEAFF. CDR3 nucleotide sequence: TGTGCCAGCAGTCCACCCCCACGGGTAGCCAGGGCTGAAGCTTTCTTT.

The table lists this clonotype with many counts. V is TRBV7-2 and J is TRBJ2-1; weak D call: TRBD2 (5 bases). The germline V gene encodes CDR1 SGHTA and CDR2 FQGNSA. This CDR3 spans 13 amino acids. Trimming shortened V by 2 bases and J by 8 bases, and 10 bases separated the two germline ends. In DNA, the CDR3 is TGTGCCAGCAGCTTACCTAGCAAGGATGAGCAGTTCTTC. Translated: CASSLPSKDEQFF.

This clonotype was counted a single time. The rearrangement uses TRBV7-9 and TRBJ2-6, with 9 bases identical to TRBD1. After removal of 5 bases from V and 2 bases from J, the junction contained 4 bases not matched to a gene. The length of the CDR3 is 16 residues. From germline, CDR1 is SEHNR and CDR2 FQNEAQ (reference sequence). CDR3 DNA: TGTGCCAGCAGCCTCACAGGGGGCACTGGGGCCAACGTCCTGACTTTC. Its translation: CASSLTGGTGANVLTF.

This clonotype appeared a few times. The chain joins TRBV7-2 to TRBJ2-2; 12 positions match TRBD2. J was trimmed by 4 bases and V by 5 bases; bases with no gene match: 5. The CDR3 consists of 16 residues. Germline CDR1 reads SGHTA; CDR2 reads FQGNSA. The CDR3 spells CASSILAGGGTGELFF. CDR3 sequence (DNA): TGTGCCAGCAGCATACTAGCGGGAGGCGGCACCGGGGAGCTGTTTTTT.

This clonotype was seen at least ten times. V is TRBV7-6 and J is TRBJ2-1; TRBD2 might be the D (5 bases). Germline V gene lookup returns CDR1 SGHVS and CDR2 FNYEAQ. Trimming left V 5 bases short and J 2 bases short, with 19 bases between. CDR3 length: 17 residues. DNA of the CDR3: TGTGCCAGCAGCCCAAGCCGGGATTTTTATGCCTACAATGAGCAGTTCTTC. Its translation: CASSPSRDFYAYNEQFF.